This note documents a single T cell receptor (beta chain) sequence. Its specific antigen is unknown. No per-base quality is available; no much larger clone lies one base away. This record belongs to a study of blood T cell dynamics during melanoma immunotherapy (TCRdb year 2020). Background on the whole study: Patients with metastatic melanoma were treated with first-line pembrolizumab or nivolumab plus ipilimumab as standard of care in the United Kingdom. To find early correlates of response, the study profiled the peripheral T cell receptor repertoires of patients with metastatic melanoma both before and after one cycle of checkpoint inhibitor therapy. Consecutive patients formed a training cohort, and a further independent group of patients from the same centre was pooled into an external validation set.

The intended sense of this specimen's time point label: week 3, after first cycle of checkpoint inhibitor. Memory T cells with a CD3+ CD4- CD8+ CD45RA- CD45RO-high CD27- CCR7- phenotype were defined as immune-effector (TIE) cells. Blood samples were taken before treatment (T0) and at week 3 (W3), following the first cycle of checkpoint blockade. Except for two patients with rapid clinical progression, response was assessed 12 weeks after the first infusion by RECIST 1.1; disease control meant complete response, partial response or stable disease. Any patient who had received prior systemic cancer treatment, was on concomitant immunosuppressant therapy or had synchronous other active malignancies was excluded. In six patients, three progressing and three with disease control, sorted CD8+ memory and naive T cell subsets were sequenced at T0 and W3. PBMC were isolated from blood with Lymphoprep and SepMate tubes, followed by red cell lysis. QIAamp DNA Blood Mini kits were used to extract DNA from PBMC and sorted T cell subsets. CD8+ T cell subsets were sorted live on a FACSAria III cytometer and then frozen prior to DNA extraction. For flow cytometry, fresh PBMC were kept at 4 degrees C in PBS with 2% fetal bovine serum and analyzed within 24 hours.

All DNA extracted from each sorted CD8+ T cell subset was loaded into the assay. TCR beta CDR3 sequences were amplified from genomic DNA using the immunoSEQ TCRb Assay kit according to manufacturer instructions. The KAPA Library Quantification Kit for Illumina platforms was used to quantify pooled libraries by qPCR. Pooled libraries were clustered at roughly 0.55-1.2 pM and sequenced on an Illumina NextSeq 500. The original methods were these. TCR data were analyzed using immunoSEQ ANALYZER and the R LymphoSeq package. A rearrangement efficiency score was calculated as productive divided by the sum of productive and non-productive CDR3 sequences. Clonality was measured with the Gini coefficient and diversity with the Renyi index at alpha=1, compared pairwise between timepoints within each patient. In LymphoSeq, clonal relatedness was computed with an edit distance of 3 and repertoire similarity was computed with the Bhattacharyya coefficient. Linear discriminant analysis on week-3 changes in clonality and diversity was built with the R MASS and caret packages to classify response. This is the immuneACCESS table as TCRdb keeps it, with only in-frame sequences that have V and J called. A part of the clones is gone; compared with another copy, unresolved V genes explain less than half, and the rest is unexplained. The V and J calls and clone size come from that table; D and trimming were worked out from the DNA. The sample table holds over 300 clones, of which 82% were seen once. Approximately 15% of the sample belongs to the ten largest clones.

The paper's findings and limits, for the study overall: The relatively small sample size was acknowledged as something that could potentially limit how far the results can be generalized. Among sorted CD8+ subsets, the highest similarity to cfDNA CDR3 sequences and the highest clonality were observed in TIE cells, which was suggestive of active turnover with convergence on dominant clones. Whether the T cell clones driving repertoire changes were melanoma-specific or reflected general immune activation could not be determined in the study.

The TCR sequence derives from a human donor with melanoma. The source material was CD8+ T cells from blood, sampled from a patient treated with checkpoint blockade. What the cell subset or site label conveys for this sample: immune-effector CD8+ memory T cells, CD45RO-high CCR7- CD27-.

The CDR3 here reads CASSQSDLSNGYTF. The sequenced DNA: TGTGCCAGCAGCCAATCGGACCTATCCAATGGCTACACCTTC. Recombination joined TRBV16 with TRBJ1-2; confidence is insufficient to name the D gene. V was cut back by 0 bases and J by 6 bases, leaving a gap of 11 bases between them. The germline V gene supplies CDR1 KGHSY and CDR2 FQNENV. The CDR3 contains 14 residues, cysteine and phenylalanine counted. The sequence is cut down to CDR3 DNA, 42 bases in frame from base 1.